Each of the 8 T cell receptor beta chains below was sequenced from the same sample in a study of T-cell reconstitution after alpha-beta-depleted transplantation in children (dated by TCRdb to 2016 to 2017). The receptor library was made with PCR. Sequenced using an Illumina HiSeq 2500. To normalize quantification of the TCRbeta repertoire, the TCR libraries were built with molecular barcoding that relied on unique molecular identifiers. In TCRdb, the public reads were trimmed at Q25 with fastp and aligned with MiXCR, with productive beta chains retained. CDR3 protein duplicates are merged, each entry listing the most common genes and DNA. This sample gives about 240,000 distinct CDR3 sequences in total; more than 10% of them show up just once. Together, the top ten hold about 2.4% of the sample. Specimen: PBMCs from the stem cell graft donor, collected from the stem cell graft. The receptor set was obtained from a human donor who donated a stem cell graft to a child with acute lymphoblastic leukemia.

The sample holds many counts of this clonotype. V is TRBV12-3 or TRBV12-4 and J is TRBJ2-1, with TRBD1 matching 7 bases. Trimming took 6 bases from V and 7 from J; bases not matched to a gene: 12. The length of the CDR3 is 15 residues. The CDR3 here is CASRKIRDSVNEQFF. Written as DNA, the CDR3 is TGTGCCAGCAGGAAGATTCGGGACAGCGTAAATGAGCAGTTCTTC.

The V call is TRBV7-2, the J call TRBJ2-7, with 16 bases matching TRBD2. J was trimmed by 4 bases and V by 5 bases; bases with no gene match: 8. This CDR3 spans 17 amino acids. Germline CDR1 SGHTA, CDR2 FQGNSA. The CDR3 is CASSLLGLAGGPYEQYF. As DNA, the CDR3 is TGTGCCAGCAGCCTACTGGGACTAGCGGGAGGGCCTTACGAGCAGTACTTC.

The sample holds many counts of this clonotype. V and J are TRBV12-3 or TRBV12-4 and TRBJ1-3, with D unresolved. V lost 4 bases, J lost 0 bases, and 19 bases lay in between. The CDR3 extends over 18 amino acids. This CDR3 reads CASSSSNPSYYSGNTIYF. The CDR3 nucleotides read TGTGCCAGCAGTTCTTCAAACCCCAGCTACTACTCTGGAAACACCATATATTTT.

This clonotype was detected ten times or more. The V and J genes are TRBV19 and TRBJ1-4; D ambiguous. V was pared by 5 bases and J by 0 bases, with 7 bases between. Germline lookup yields CDR1 LNHDA and CDR2 SQIVND (reference sequence). The CDR3 spans 14 residues. The CDR3, as DNA: TGTGCCAGTAGTCCGGCCGCAACTAATGAAAAACTGTTTTTT. Protein product: CASSPAATNEKLFF.

This clonotype came up many times. The CDR3 DNA reads as TGTGCCATCCTAGATCCGGGGAGAACAGATACGCAGTATTTT. Translated, it gives CAILDPGRTDTQYF. The V gene is TRBV28, the J gene TRBJ2-3, with D perhaps TRBD2 (5 bases). Looked up from germline, CDR1 is MDHEN and CDR2 is SYDVKM. The CDR3 runs to 14 residues. Trimming took off 10 bases at V and 3 bases at J, with 17 bases between the two ends.

This clonotype was recorded many times. The V gene is TRBV20-1, the J gene TRBJ1-1; perhaps TRBD1 as D (5 bases). The CDR3 has 14 amino acids. CDR1 DFQATT and CDR2 SNEGSKA come from the germline V gene (reference sequence). Trimming cost V 8 bases and J 0 bases, with 16 bases left between them. CDR3 loop: CSPKRQGLNTEAFF. CDR3 DNA sequence: TGCAGTCCTAAGAGGCAGGGCCTGAACACTGAAGCTTTCTTT.

There are a few counts of this clonotype. CDR3 DNA: TGTGCCAGCAGCCTGGGACTAGCGGGGGGCGTCCATGAGCAGTTCTTC. Translation gives CASSLGLAGGVHEQFF. V and J are TRBV7-9 and TRBJ2-1; 15 bases are shared with TRBD2. Germline V CDR1 and CDR2: SEHNR, FQNEAQ (reference sequence). The CDR3 loop spans 16 amino acids. The J segment lost 8 bases and the V segment lost 5 bases, leaving 7 bases of the junction unmatched.

The V gene is TRBV20-1, the J gene TRBJ2-3; TRBD2 matches 8 bases. J gave up 6 bases and V 6 bases, and 17 bases lay outside the gene matches. Germline CDR1 reads DFQATT; CDR2 reads SNEGSKA (reference sequence). There are 16 residues in the CDR3. This CDR3 reads CSAPRWGGGRVDTQYF. DNA of the CDR3: TGCAGTGCCCCTCGGTGGGGCGGGGGGAGGGTCGATACGCAGTATTTT.